These T cell receptor beta chains were read from a single sample in a study of blood T cell repertoires in COVID-19. The method was immunoSEQ multiplex PCR; TCRdb's version includes in-frame clones alone and lacks a portion of them. Of 500,000 to 600,000 clones listed, roughly 91% are singletons. The specimen sequenced was peripheral blood. The receptors derive from a woman aged 45-60 years with COVID-19, enrolled during active disease. Both conserved end residues are trimmed from each CDR3. The listing skips clone size in some rows; elsewhere it reads once, few, many or a size class.

V: TRBV4-2
size: -
CDR3: ASSLGPGSGELF

V: TRBV4-1
size: -
CDR3: ATWAGTNYGYT

V: TRBV19
size: -
CDR3: ASSMGQGTNEKLF

V: TRBV5-6
size: -
CDR3: ASSFGTGMDLRGYT

V: TRBV4-1
size: once
CDR3: ASRRTPAGSDTQY

V: TRBV15
size: -
CDR3: ATSPFVGRSGEQY

V: TRBV2
size: -
CDR3: ASTLLLQGSTEAF

V: TRBV2
size: -
CDR3: ASSPSGPSTDTQY

V: TRBV11-3
size: -
CDR3: ASSQQRTGGEQY

V: TRBV5-1
size: -
CDR3: ASSTGDNTEAF

V: TRBV27
size: -
CDR3: ASSQIRGDTIY

V: TRBV2
size: -
CDR3: ASRTQTGSIVAF

V: TRBV7-9
size: -
CDR3: ASSLAQGGPYNEQF

V: TRBV9
size: -
CDR3: ASSVTPSTDNTEAF

V: TRBV19
size: -
CDR3: ASSSQGTDTQY

V: TRBV13
size: -
CDR3: ASSLGPSQGNTEAF

V: TRBV19
size: -
CDR3: ASSQRVGTGVNEQF

V: TRBV12-3/TRBV12-4
size: -
CDR3: ASKGYTGELF

V: TRBV6-2/TRBV6-3
size: -
CDR3: ASSYNTRRTGDTEAF

V: TRBV30
size: -
CDR3: AWTGGTYEQY

V: TRBV10-3
size: -
CDR3: AISSGLAETDIQY

V: TRBV29-1
size: -
CDR3: SAEGGTSRVEQY

V: TRBV29-1
size: once
CDR3: SVGAAIPGLGVRSTGELF

V: TRBV27
size: -
CDR3: ASSLGTGGIFGYT

V: TRBV7-3
size: -
CDR3: ASSLRGGSIMNEQF

V: TRBV19
size: -
CDR3: ASSVQGTLH

V: TRBV6-2/TRBV6-3
size: -
CDR3: ASSKTQGAHGTQY

V: TRBV5-8
size: few
CDR3: ASSPAAGRMSYEQY

V: TRBV10-3
size: -
CDR3: AISGDTNYGYT

V: TRBV24-1
size: -
CDR3: ATSDPRQGVGGYT

V: TRBV19
size: -
CDR3: ACSFGHNQPQH

V: TRBV12-3/TRBV12-4
size: -
CDR3: ASTEAERYGYT

V: TRBV7-9
size: -
CDR3: ASSSGLEGETQY

V: TRBV19
size: few
CDR3: ASSAGTGRTGELF

V: TRBV7-6
size: -
CDR3: ASSLAARATEAF

V: TRBV6-1
size: -
CDR3: ASSEALAGGTHEQY

V: TRBV5-1
size: -
CDR3: ASSPGGEENTIY

V: TRBV28
size: -
CDR3: ASSLWGDSYEQY

V: TRBV6-2/TRBV6-3
size: -
CDR3: ASSYPSAGYRNTGELF

V: TRBV5-1
size: -
CDR3: ASSLDGTGGFRAEAF